This T cell receptor beta chain was identified during a study of T cell changes during pregnancy in multiple sclerosis. The CDR3 has 14 amino acids. The V end lost 0 bases, the J end lost 4 bases, and 7 bases lay between the germline ends. Looked up from germline, CDR1 is MGHRA and CDR2 is YSYEKL. Only in-frame clones appear in the TCRdb table, and some are missing; sequencing was by immunoSEQ multiplex PCR. Among fewer than 100,000 clones listed, over 75% were seen once. The V and J genes are TRBV4-1 and TRBJ2-1; perhaps TRBD2 as D (5 bases). The origin of this receptor is a female donor with multiple sclerosis, enrolled in a pregnancy study. The input for sequencing was peripheral blood, taken before pregnancy. CDR3 amino acids: CASSQERDYNEQFF. CDR3 nucleotides: TGCGCCAGCAGCCAAGAGAGGGATTACAATGAGCAGTTCTTC.